The next 30 T cell receptor beta chains were all read from a single sample in a study of blood T cell repertoires in COVID-19. This table comes from immunoSEQ multiplex PCR, and its TCRdb copy is limited to in-frame clones, with some not included. This table holds approximately 100,000 clones, 70% to 90% found once. Sequenced input: peripheral blood. The origin of the receptors is a human donor in a cohort sampled during active COVID-19.

The chain links TRBV6-6 to TRBJ2-3; D is possibly TRBD2 (6 bases). The CDR3 spans 15 residues. The germline V gene encodes CDR1 MNHNY and CDR2 SVGAGI (reference sequence). V was shortened by 5 bases and J by 4 bases, with 16 bases between the two germline ends. CDR3 sequence: CASSRSGLGPDTQYF. The CDR3, as DNA: TGTGCCAGCAGTCGATCGGGACTCGGCCCAGATACGCAGTATTTT.

The chain joins TRBV9 to TRBJ1-3; 9 nucleotides agree with TRBD1. CDR1 and CDR2 (germline): SGDLS, YYNGEE. There are 14 residues in the CDR3. With 8 bases clipped from V and 2 bases from J, the junction kept 5 bases outside the gene matches. The CDR3 region has the DNA TGTGCCAGTGCCGGGACAGGGACTGGAAACACCATATATTTT. This gives the protein CASAGTGTGNTIYF.

V usage is TRBV13 and J usage is TRBJ1-4, with 12 bases fitting TRBD1. In germline, CDR1 is PRHDT, CDR2 FYEKMQ (reference sequence). This CDR3 region has 17 residues. V shed 1 base, J shed 5 bases, and the junction held 5 bases outside the gene matches. In nucleotides, the CDR3 is TGTGCCAGCAGCTTAGAGGGACAGGGGGCCCCGAATGAAAAACTGTTTTTT. This translates into CASSLEGQGAPNEKLFF.

The chain recombines TRBV10-3 with TRBJ1-1; maybe TRBD1 (6 bases). The germline gives CDR1 ENHRY, CDR2 SYGVKD. Trimming shortened V by 6 bases and J by 0 bases, and 11 bases separated the two germline ends. The CDR3 consists of 14 residues. Here the CDR3 DNA reads TGTGCCATCAGGCGACAGGACCTGAACACTGAAGCTTTCTTT. This translates into CAIRRQDLNTEAFF.

The rearrangement uses TRBV5-5 and TRBJ1-1, with a possible D match to TRBD1 (6 bases). Looked up from germline, CDR1 is SGHKS and CDR2 is YYEKEE (reference sequence). Trimming cost V 6 bases and J 0 bases, with 15 bases left between them. This CDR3 contains 15 residues. The CDR3 region is CASNKGGPMNTEAFF. The CDR3 DNA is TGTGCCAGCAACAAGGGGGGGCCGATGAACACTGAAGCTTTCTTT.

The chain recombines TRBV4-1 with TRBJ2-2, with D perhaps TRBD1 (6 bases). Germline V CDR1 and CDR2: MGHRA, YSYEKL. The CDR3 spans 15 residues. The V end lost 2 bases, the J end lost 5 bases, and 12 bases lay between the germline ends. DNA of the CDR3: TGCGCCAGCAGCCAAACACAGGGATGGACCGGGGAGCTGTTTTTT. Translated, it gives CASSQTQGWTGELFF.

The V and J genes are TRBV4-1 and TRBJ1-2; the D gene is possibly TRBD1 (6 bases). CDR3 length: 15 residues. V dropped 4 bases and J dropped 2 bases, with 14 bases sitting between them. Germline V gene lookup returns CDR1 MGHRA and CDR2 YSYEKL. CDR3 in amino acids: CASSRLQGLNYGYTF. The CDR3 bases are TGCGCCAGCAGCCGCCTACAGGGTTTAAACTATGGCTACACCTTC.

The rearrangement joins TRBV19 to TRBJ1-1; no clear D. Germline-derived CDR1 and CDR2 are LNHDA and SQIVND (reference sequence). The CDR3 is 13 residues long. V was clipped by 1 base and J by 3 bases, with 6 bases between them. CDR3 protein: CASSIGHYTEAFF. Here the CDR3 DNA reads TGTGCCAGTAGTATAGGACACTACACTGAAGCTTTCTTT.

The gene calls are TRBV14 and TRBJ1-4; possible D gene TRBD1, 5 bases. CDR3 size: 14 residues. Germline loops: CDR1 SGHDN, CDR2 FVKESK. Deletions cut 1 base from V and 7 bases from J, with 10 bases between. The CDR3 is CASSQVGTSEKLFF. In nucleotides, the CDR3 is TGTGCCAGCAGCCAAGTGGGGACTTCTGAAAAACTGTTTTTT.

The rearrangement links TRBV12-5 to TRBJ2-1, with D possibly matching TRBD2 (6 bases). V was shortened by 3 bases and J by 5 bases, with 11 bases between the two germline ends. The CDR3 contains 14 residues. Germline V gene data show CDR1 as LGHNT and CDR2 as FRNRAP. The CDR3 DNA is TGTGCTAGTGGTTTAAGGGAGGATCACAATGAGCAGTTCTTC. Protein sequence: CASGLREDHNEQFF. The full variable domain, completed using reference TRBV12-5 and TRBJ2-1, is DARVTQTPRHKVTEMGQEVTMRCQPILGHNTVFWYRQTMMQGLELLAYFRNRAPLDDSGMPKDRFSAEMPDATLATLKIQPSEPRDSAVYFCASGLREDHNEQFFGPGTRLTVL.

The chain uses TRBV4-3 and TRBJ2-1, with 11 bases fitting TRBD2. V trimming: 1 base; J trimming: 4 bases; junction bases outside the gene matches: 0. The CDR3 has 15 amino acids. The germline gives CDR1 LGHNA, CDR2 YSLEER. CDR3 in amino acids: CASSQGLAGYNEQFF. CDR3 in DNA: TGCGCCAGCAGCCAAGGACTAGCGGGGTACAATGAGCAGTTCTTC.

This clone was seen only a few times. The DNA of the CDR3 is TGTGCCAGCAGCTTCCAAACAGTGGGCTCTGGAAACACCATATATTTT. Amino acids: CASSFQTVGSGNTIYF. This chain uses TRBV7-9 with TRBJ1-3; unclear D gene. This CDR3 is 16 amino acids long. The germline CDR1 and CDR2 sequences are SEHNR and FQNEAQ (reference sequence). V was shortened by 3 bases and J by 0 bases, with 12 bases between the two germline ends.

The chain combines TRBV15 with TRBJ1-5; 8 positions agree with TRBD1. The CDR3 loop spans 15 amino acids. Germline CDR1 is LNHNV and CDR2 is YYDKDF (reference sequence). Trimming at V came to 5 bases and at J to 0 bases, leaving 3 bases not matched to a gene. CDR3 amino acids: CATSGQGYSNQPQHF. CDR3 DNA: TGTGCCACCAGCGGACAGGGATATAGCAATCAGCCCCAGCATTTT.

The chain carries TRBV28 and TRBJ2-1; 9 positions match TRBD2. Per the germline V gene, CDR1 is MDHEN and CDR2 is SYDVKM. V was pared by 8 bases and J by 7 bases, with 18 bases of the junction left unmatched. The CDR3 has 17 amino acids. The CDR3 region is CASFQGGVSGSRNEQFF. The CDR3 DNA reads TGTGCCAGCTTCCAGGGGGGGGTTAGCGGGAGTCGGAATGAGCAGTTCTTC.

J is TRBJ1-3 and V is TRBV5-6; the D is unclear. The germline V gene encodes CDR1 SGHDT and CDR2 YYEEEE. The CDR3 is 13 amino acids. V lost 7 bases and J 0 bases, leaving 8 bases between the germline ends. The CDR3, as DNA: TGTGCCAGCGGGAGTTACTCTGGAAACACCATATATTTT. This sequence encodes CASGSYSGNTIYF.

V gene TRBV9 combines with J gene TRBJ2-7; D ambiguous. This CDR3 is built from 14 residues. CDR1 is SGDLS, CDR2 YYNGEE, per germline. Trimming pared 1 base from V and 0 bases from J, leaving 8 bases between. The CDR3 protein is CASSVTWSSYEQYF. In DNA form, the CDR3 reads TGTGCCAGCAGCGTAACCTGGAGCTCCTACGAGCAGTACTTC.

The V and J genes are TRBV7-9 and TRBJ2-5, with TRBD1 matching over 10 bases. The length of the CDR3 is 16 residues. Germline V CDR1 and CDR2: SEHNR, FQNEAQ (reference sequence). Trimming at V came to 3 bases and at J to 4 bases, leaving 8 bases not matched to a gene. The CDR3 DNA reads as TGTGCCAGCAGCTTTTTAAGGAGGGACAGGGGAGAGACCCAGTACTTC. Translated, it gives CASSFLRRDRGETQYF.

This chain links TRBV4-2 with TRBJ2-7; D may be TRBD1 (5 bases). Germline CDR1 is LGHNA and CDR2 is YNFKEQ. The CDR3 covers 15 residues. V lost 1 base and J lost 3, with 13 bases in between. CDR3 protein: CASSQADQQVYEQYF. In DNA, the CDR3 is TGTGCCAGCAGCCAAGCCGACCAACAGGTCTACGAGCAGTACTTC.

The chain carries TRBV28 and TRBJ1-2; D perhaps matches TRBD1 (5 bases). Germline CDR1 and CDR2: MDHEN and SYDVKM. Between the trimmed V and J ends, which lost 6 bases and 4 bases, there was a span of 9 bases. CDR3 length: 12 amino acids. The CDR3 sequence: CASRSTVYGYTF. DNA for the CDR3: TGTGCCAGCAGGTCGACAGTCTATGGCTACACCTTC.

The chain combines TRBV5-1 with TRBJ2-3; the match to TRBD2 covers 8 bases. The CDR3 length is 16 residues. Looked up from germline, CDR1 is SGHRS and CDR2 is YFSETQ. V trimming: 1 base; J trimming: 2 bases; junction bases outside the gene matches: 6. The CDR3 nucleotides are TGCGCCAGCAGCTTGAAGGGCGGGAGGAACACAGATACGCAGTATTTT. This gives the protein CASSLKGGRNTDTQYF.

The rearrangement links TRBV29-1 to TRBJ1-1; possibly TRBD1 for D (5 bases). Germline assignment: CDR1 SQVTM and CDR2 ANQGSEA. The germline V and J ends were trimmed by 3 bases and 0 bases, with 14 bases remaining between them. The CDR3 covers 15 residues. Here the CDR3 DNA reads TGCAGCGTTGACTTCGTCGGGGGAATGAACACTGAAGCTTTCTTT. This translates into CSVDFVGGMNTEAFF.

This sequence joins TRBV9 and TRBJ2-3; 7 bases are a match to TRBD1. The CDR3 has 15 residues. Germline CDR1 SGDLS, CDR2 YYNGEE. After removal of 0 bases from V and 5 bases from J, the junction contained 6 bases not matched to a gene. CDR3 nucleotide sequence: TGTGCCAGCAGCGTAGAGGGGGCCTCGGGAGATACGCAGTATTTT. Translating it yields CASSVEGASGDTQYF. Supplemented by reference TRBV9 and TRBJ2-3, the full variable domain reads DSGVTQTPKHLITATGQRVTLRCSPRSGDLSVYWYQQSLDQGLQFLIQYYNGEERAKGNILERFSAQQFPDLHSELNLSSLELGDSALYFCASSVEGASGDTQYFGPGTRLTVL.

This clone was detected only once. The rearrangement links TRBV24-1 to TRBJ2-7, with a possible D match to TRBD2 (6 bases). This CDR3 region has 14 residues. Germline V lookup: CDR1 KGHDR, CDR2 SFDVKD. The ends were cut back, 12 bases at V and 2 bases at J, with 19 bases in the middle. This chain's CDR3 is CAAGGSSSPYEQYF. The CDR3 region has the DNA TGTGCCGCCGGGGGAAGTTCCTCTCCCTACGAGCAGTACTTC.

A single count supports this clone. V and J are TRBV18 and TRBJ1-6; 11 positions match TRBD1. From germline, CDR1 is KGHSH and CDR2 LQKENI. There are 15 residues in the CDR3. With 5 bases clipped from V and 7 bases from J, the junction kept 4 bases outside the gene matches. Here the CDR3 reads CASSFGQGANSPLHF. CDR3 nucleotide sequence: TGTGCCAGCTCATTCGGACAGGGGGCGAATTCACCCCTCCACTTT.

J is TRBJ1-2 and V is TRBV5-6; TRBD1 aligns across 10 bases. The CDR3 is 15 residues long. CDR1 and CDR2 from the germline V gene are SGHDT and YYEEEE. The J segment lost 3 bases and the V segment lost 1 base, leaving 3 bases of the junction unmatched. CDR3 residues: CASSLSGTGDYGYTF. CDR3 bases: TGTGCCAGCAGCTTGTCCGGGACAGGGGACTATGGCTACACCTTC.

The sample holds a few counts of this clone. CDR3 protein: CASSPLWRSTGELFF. In nucleotides, the CDR3 is TGTGCCAGCTCACCACTCTGGAGGAGCACCGGGGAGCTGTTTTTT. The chain has TRBV18 and TRBJ2-2; D possibly corresponds to TRBD2 (5 bases). V was shortened by 1 base and J by 4 bases, with 10 bases between the two germline ends. This CDR3 is 15 amino acids long. CDR1 and CDR2 (germline): KGHSH, LQKENI.

The count of this clone is one. The rearrangement uses TRBV11-3 and TRBJ1-6; weak D call: TRBD1 (5 bases). Between the trimmed V and J ends, which lost 3 bases and 6 bases, there was a span of 15 bases. The CDR3 runs to 16 residues. Germline CDR1 SGHNT, CDR2 YENEEA. The CDR3 reads CASSFFGGDGNSPLHF. The CDR3, as DNA: TGTGCCAGCAGCTTTTTTGGAGGGGACGGTAATTCACCCCTCCACTTT.

The V gene is TRBV7-8, the J gene TRBJ2-3; 10 nucleotides match TRBD2. Trimming cost V 5 bases and J 0 bases; bases outside gene matches: 11. This CDR3 is built from 18 residues. Germline V gene sequence: CDR1 SGHVS, CDR2 FQNEAQ. This CDR3 is CASSEPSGRRTSTDTQYF. For the CDR3, the DNA is TGTGCCAGCAGCGAGCCTAGCGGGAGAAGAACAAGCACAGATACGCAGTATTTT.

V gene TRBV30 combines with J gene TRBJ1-5; 7 bases are a match to TRBD1. This CDR3 contains 15 residues. V trimming: 0 bases; J trimming: 4 bases; junction bases outside the gene matches: 6. CDR1 and CDR2 from the germline V gene are GTSNPN and SVGIG (reference sequence). CDR3 protein: CAWSVFGQANQPQHF. CDR3 nucleotide sequence: TGTGCCTGGAGTGTATTTGGACAGGCGAATCAGCCCCAGCATTTT.

The rearrangement uses TRBV4-3 and TRBJ1-2; the D is unclear. This CDR3 has 14 residues. Germline assignment: CDR1 LGHNA and CDR2 YSLEER. Between the trimmed V and J ends, which lost 4 bases and 4 bases, there was a span of 13 bases. This CDR3 is CASSPTRGIYGYTF. CDR3 bases: TGCGCCAGCAGCCCCACTCGAGGGATCTATGGCTACACCTTC.